This T cell receptor (beta chain) was captured by sequencing in a study of shared clonotypes between healthy human individuals. General study points: A handful of donors showed sharing of roughly 5% of naive CD4 clonotypes.

Naive CD8 cells comprised CD45RO-negative, CCR7-positively selected cells, excluding terminally differentiated effector memory CD45RA+ cells. Comments on this clone: Its antigen is undetermined. This specimen includes other DNA sequences encoding the same CDR3.

Profiling relied on immunoSEQ multiplex PCR, and the TCRdb table lists in-frame clones only, not all of them. The sample contains about 680,000 clones, roughly 94% of which appear only once. Germline V gives CDR1 SGHVS, CDR2 FNYEAQ. Trimming left V 1 base short and J 2 bases short, with 6 bases between. This CDR3 has 13 amino acids. This sequence originates from a young man in good health. The material sequenced was naive CD8+ T cells sorted from blood. The chain links TRBV7-6 to TRBJ2-7, with D uncertain. The CDR3 DNA sequence: TGTGCCAGCAGCTTAGGGGAAACCTACGAGCAGTACTTC. This gives the protein CASSLGETYEQYF.